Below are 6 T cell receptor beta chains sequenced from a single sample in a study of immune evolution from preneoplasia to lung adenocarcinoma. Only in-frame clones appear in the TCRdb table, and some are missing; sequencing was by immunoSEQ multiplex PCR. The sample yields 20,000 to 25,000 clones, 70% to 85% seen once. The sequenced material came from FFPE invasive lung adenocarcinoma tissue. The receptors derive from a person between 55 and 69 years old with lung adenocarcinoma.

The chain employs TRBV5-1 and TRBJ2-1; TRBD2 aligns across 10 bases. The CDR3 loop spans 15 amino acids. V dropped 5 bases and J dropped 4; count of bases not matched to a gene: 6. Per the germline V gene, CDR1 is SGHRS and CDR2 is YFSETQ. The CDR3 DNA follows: TGCGCCAGCAGAAACATGACTAGCGGGTACAATGAGCAGTTCTTC. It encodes CASRNMTSGYNEQFF.

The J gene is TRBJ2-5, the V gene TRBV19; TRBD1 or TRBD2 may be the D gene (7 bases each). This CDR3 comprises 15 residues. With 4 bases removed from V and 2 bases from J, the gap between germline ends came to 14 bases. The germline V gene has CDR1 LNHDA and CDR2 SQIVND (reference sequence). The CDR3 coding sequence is TGTGCCAGTAGTACAGGGGGGGGTAGGCAAGAGACCCAGTACTTC. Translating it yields CASSTGGGRQETQYF. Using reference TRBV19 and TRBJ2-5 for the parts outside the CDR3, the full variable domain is DGGITQSPKYLFRKEGQNVTLSCEQNLNHDAMYWYRQDPGQGLRLIYYSQIVNDFQKGDIAEGYSVSREKKESFPLTVTSAQKNPTAFYLCASSTGGGRQETQYFGPGTRLLVL.

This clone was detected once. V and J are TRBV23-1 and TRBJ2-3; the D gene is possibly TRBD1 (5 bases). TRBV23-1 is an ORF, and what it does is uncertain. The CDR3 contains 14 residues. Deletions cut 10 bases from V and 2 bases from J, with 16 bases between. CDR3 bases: TGCGCCATCCCAGACAGTTACCCCACAGATACGCAGTATTTT. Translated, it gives CAIPDSYPTDTQYF.

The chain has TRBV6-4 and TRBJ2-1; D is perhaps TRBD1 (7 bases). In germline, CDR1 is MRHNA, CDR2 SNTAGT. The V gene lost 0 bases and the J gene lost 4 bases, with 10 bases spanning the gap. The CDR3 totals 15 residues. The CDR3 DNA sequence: TGTGCCAGCAGTGACTCGCAGGGGGGTTACAATGAGCAGTTCTTC. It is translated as CASSDSQGGYNEQFF.

The CDR3 reads CATSRDSGSNEQYF. The CDR3 coding sequence is TGTGCCACCAGCAGAGATTCCGGGAGCAACGAGCAGTACTTC. This chain connects TRBV15 to TRBJ2-7; D possibly corresponds to TRBD2 (6 bases). Looked up from germline, CDR1 is LNHNV and CDR2 is YYDKDF (reference sequence). Trimming pared 0 bases from V and 5 bases from J, leaving 11 bases between. The CDR3 sequence is 14 residues long.

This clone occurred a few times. CDR3: CASSLVGETQYF. The CDR3 DNA is TGTGCCAGCAGCTTAGTAGGGGAGACCCAGTACTTC. The rearrangement links TRBV7-2 to TRBJ2-5; D call uncertain. CDR1 and CDR2 (germline): SGHTA, FQGNSA. The CDR3 is 12 residues long. Deletions cut 1 base from V and 5 bases from J, with 5 bases between.